This T cell receptor beta chain was captured by sequencing in a study of T cell repertoires in cytomegalovirus infection. Study information: From public TCR beta signatures came an indication of both CMV infection and matching HLA type. Overall study results and limits: Ex vivo responses were dominated by HLA-C-restricted CMV-specific TCR beta clonotypes. Using cumulative public TCR beta family frequency, the authors identified those who carried CMV together with the relevant HLA.

As for this clonotype: Its antigen is undetermined.

With V trimmed by 0 bases and J by 7 bases, 13 bases remained unmatched. The CDR3 sequence is 20 residues long. CDR1 is KGHDR, CDR2 SFDVKD, per germline. TCRdb re-called the reads through MiXCR, storing one row per CDR3 protein. The sample contains 200,000 to 250,000 distinct CDR3 sequences, less than 50% of which appear only once. The source of this sequence is a human donor in good health (CMV status not recorded). Some clones in this sample may be carry-over from other donors' samples. The specimen comprised CD8+ T cells from cultured PBMCs, sampled from culture after CMV antigen stimulation. The chain joins TRBV24-1 to TRBJ2-1; TRBD2 matches at 14 bases. CDR3: CATSDLGLRGTSGSINEQFF. The CDR3 DNA follows: TGTGCCACCAGTGATTTGGGCCTTAGAGGGACTAGCGGGAGTATTAATGAGCAGTTCTTC.